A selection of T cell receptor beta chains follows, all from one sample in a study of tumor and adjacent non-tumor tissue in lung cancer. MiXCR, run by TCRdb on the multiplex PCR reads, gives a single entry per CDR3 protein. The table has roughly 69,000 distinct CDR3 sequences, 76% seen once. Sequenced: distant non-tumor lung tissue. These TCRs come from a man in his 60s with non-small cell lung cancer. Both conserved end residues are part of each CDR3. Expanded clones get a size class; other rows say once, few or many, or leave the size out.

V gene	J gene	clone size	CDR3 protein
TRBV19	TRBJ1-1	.	CASRYRDSGRLDTEAFF
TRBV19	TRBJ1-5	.	CASSQDREGHNQPEHF
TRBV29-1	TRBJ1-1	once	CSVDPVRTGEWTKAFF
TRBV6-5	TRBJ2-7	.	CASSPTEVSYEQYF
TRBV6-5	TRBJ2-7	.	CASSYSRETAEQYF
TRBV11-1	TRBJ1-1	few	CACSLAPGAEALF
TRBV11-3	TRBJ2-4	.	CASSAGWVIQYF
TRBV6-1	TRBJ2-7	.	CASRDPRRTGSYEQYF
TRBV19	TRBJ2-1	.	CASSIPASGSNNNEQFF
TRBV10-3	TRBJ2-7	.	CAIKSEGVSYEQYF
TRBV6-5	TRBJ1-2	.	CAGSRQGRNNYGYTF
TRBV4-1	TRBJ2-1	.	CASSQDGTGILVYEQFF
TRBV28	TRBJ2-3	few	CASRTGDFTDIQYF
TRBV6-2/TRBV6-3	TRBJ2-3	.	CASSYTSGSSDKQYF
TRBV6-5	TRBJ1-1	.	CVSSGSRRGGTEAFF
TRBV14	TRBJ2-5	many	CASSQAQGLETQYF
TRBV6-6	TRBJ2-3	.	CASSYSRPKQDTHYF
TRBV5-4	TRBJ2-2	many	CASSLADTGELFF
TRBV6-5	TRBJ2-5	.	CDSRDALTQHF
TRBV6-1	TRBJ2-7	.	CDSSEERTAYF
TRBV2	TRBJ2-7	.	CASGEAAVIQGYEQYF
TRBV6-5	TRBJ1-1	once	CASSHYMGAMNTQAFF
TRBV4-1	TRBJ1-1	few	CASNQSENTEAFF
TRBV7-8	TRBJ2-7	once	CTSSFSTYEQYF
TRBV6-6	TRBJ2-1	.	CASSYRGTRNEEFF
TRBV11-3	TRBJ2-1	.	CASSTGLAGSDEQFF
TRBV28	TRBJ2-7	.	CATSQSGSAYEQYF
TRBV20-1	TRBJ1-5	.	CSARDPGRENQPQHF
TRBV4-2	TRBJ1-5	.	CANSPSGGNQPHHF
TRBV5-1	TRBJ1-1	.	CASSSGREYTEACF
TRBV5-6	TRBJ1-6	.	CASSLRHGSGSPLHF
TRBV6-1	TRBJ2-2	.	CASSNRDRGRFRTGEPFF
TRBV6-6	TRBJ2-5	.	CVSSYLEVQYF
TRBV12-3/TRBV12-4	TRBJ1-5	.	CASSPPDKYSNQLQDF
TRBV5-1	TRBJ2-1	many	CASSYSGSPNNEQFF
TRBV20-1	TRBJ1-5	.	CIARVRDRLNQPQHF
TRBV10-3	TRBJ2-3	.	CATLPLAGGPDMQYF
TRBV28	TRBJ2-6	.	CPSSPGPSSGANVMTF
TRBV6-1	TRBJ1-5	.	CASSVDGGNQPKHF
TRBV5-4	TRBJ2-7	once	CASSQDPARSYEQYF
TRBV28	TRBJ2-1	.	CASSPSRAYNEQLF
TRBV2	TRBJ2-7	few	CASTGKGHLVKSKYF
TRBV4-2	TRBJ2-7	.	CASSQDGIIGGRYF
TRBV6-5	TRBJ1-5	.	CASRRLQGAQPQYF
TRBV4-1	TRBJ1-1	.	CASCQGQTRGTEAFF
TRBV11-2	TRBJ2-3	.	CASIFGSSTDAQYF
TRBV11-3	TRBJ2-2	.	CASSADPNAGELFF
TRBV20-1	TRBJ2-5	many	CSAESAGGYETQYF